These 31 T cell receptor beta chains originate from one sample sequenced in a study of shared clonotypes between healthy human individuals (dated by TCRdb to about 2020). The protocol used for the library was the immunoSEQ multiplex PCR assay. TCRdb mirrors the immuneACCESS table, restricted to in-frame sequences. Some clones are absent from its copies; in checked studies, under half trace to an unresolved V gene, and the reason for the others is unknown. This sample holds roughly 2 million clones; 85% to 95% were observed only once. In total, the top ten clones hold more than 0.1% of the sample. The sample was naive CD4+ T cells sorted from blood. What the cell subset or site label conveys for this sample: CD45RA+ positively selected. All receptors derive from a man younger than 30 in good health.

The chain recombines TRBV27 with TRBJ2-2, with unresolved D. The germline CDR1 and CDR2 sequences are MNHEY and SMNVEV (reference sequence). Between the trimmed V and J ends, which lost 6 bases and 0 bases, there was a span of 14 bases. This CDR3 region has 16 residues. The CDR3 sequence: CASSLIPAPNTGELFF. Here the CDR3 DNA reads TGTGCCAGCAGCCTAATACCAGCTCCGAACACCGGGGAGCTGTTTTTT.

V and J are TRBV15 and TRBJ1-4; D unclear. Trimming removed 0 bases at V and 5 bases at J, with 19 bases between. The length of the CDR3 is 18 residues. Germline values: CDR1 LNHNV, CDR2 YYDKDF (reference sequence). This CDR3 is CATSRDEGMWPINEKLFF. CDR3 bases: TGTGCCACCAGCAGAGATGAAGGTATGTGGCCCATAAATGAAAAACTGTTTTTT.

This chain's CDR3 is CASSLGPSYEQYF. In nucleotides, the CDR3 is TGTGCCAGCAGTTTAGGGCCGTCCTACGAGCAGTACTTC. The chain uses TRBV27 and TRBJ2-7; unclear D gene. This CDR3 comprises 13 residues. Germline assignment: CDR1 MNHEY and CDR2 SMNVEV (reference sequence). Trimming pared 2 bases from V and 1 base from J, leaving 6 bases between.

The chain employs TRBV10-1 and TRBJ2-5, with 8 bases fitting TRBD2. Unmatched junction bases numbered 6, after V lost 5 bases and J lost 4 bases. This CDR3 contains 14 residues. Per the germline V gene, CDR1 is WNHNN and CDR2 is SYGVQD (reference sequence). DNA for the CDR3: TGCGCCAGCAGTAAGCGGGAGAAGCTAGAGACCCAGTACTTC. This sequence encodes CASSKREKLETQYF.

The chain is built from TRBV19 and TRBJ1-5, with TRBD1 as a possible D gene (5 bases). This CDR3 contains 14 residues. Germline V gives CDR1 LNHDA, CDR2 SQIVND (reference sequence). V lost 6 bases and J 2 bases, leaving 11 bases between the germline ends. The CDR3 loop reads CASSWGLGNQPQHF. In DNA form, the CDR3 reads TGTGCCAGTAGCTGGGGACTTGGCAATCAGCCCCAGCATTTT.

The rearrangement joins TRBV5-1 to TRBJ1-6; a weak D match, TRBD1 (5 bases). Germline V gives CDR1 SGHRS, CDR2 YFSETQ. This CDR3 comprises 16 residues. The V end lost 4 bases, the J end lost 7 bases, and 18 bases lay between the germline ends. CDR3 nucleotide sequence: TGCGCCAGCAGCCCTCAACCCCCGACAGAGAATTCACCCCTCCACTTT. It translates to CASSPQPPTENSPLHF.

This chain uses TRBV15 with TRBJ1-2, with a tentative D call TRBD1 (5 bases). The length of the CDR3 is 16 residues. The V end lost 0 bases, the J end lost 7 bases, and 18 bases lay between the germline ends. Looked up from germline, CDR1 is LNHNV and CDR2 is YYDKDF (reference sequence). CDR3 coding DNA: TGTGCCACCAGCAGAGATGCCCCGGGGGAGTTACGTGGCTACACCTTC. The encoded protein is CATSRDAPGELRGYTF.

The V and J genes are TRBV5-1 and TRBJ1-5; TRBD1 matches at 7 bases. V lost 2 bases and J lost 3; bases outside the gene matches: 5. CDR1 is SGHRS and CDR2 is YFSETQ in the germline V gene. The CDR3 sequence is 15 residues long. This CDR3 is CASSFGGTDNQPQHF. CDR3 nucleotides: TGCGCCAGCAGCTTTGGAGGGACAGACAATCAGCCCCAGCATTTT.

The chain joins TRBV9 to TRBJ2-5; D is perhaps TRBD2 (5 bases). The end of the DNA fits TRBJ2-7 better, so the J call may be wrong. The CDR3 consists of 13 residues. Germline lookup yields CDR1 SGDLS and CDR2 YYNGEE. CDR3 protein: CASSLTDFDEQYF. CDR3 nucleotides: TGTGCCAGCAGCCTCACGGACTTTGACGAGCAGTACTTC.

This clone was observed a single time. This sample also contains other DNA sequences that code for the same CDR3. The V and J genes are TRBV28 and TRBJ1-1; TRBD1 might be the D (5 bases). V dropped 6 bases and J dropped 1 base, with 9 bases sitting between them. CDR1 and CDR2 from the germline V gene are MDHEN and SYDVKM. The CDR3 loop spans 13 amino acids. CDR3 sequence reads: CASSLGQNTEAFF. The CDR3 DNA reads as TGTGCCAGCAGCCTGGGGCAGAACACTGAAGCTTTCTTT.

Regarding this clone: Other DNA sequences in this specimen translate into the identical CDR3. This CDR3 is CASSLAGSNQPQHF. CDR3 nucleotide sequence: TGTGCCAGCAGTTTGGCGGGTAGCAATCAGCCCCAGCATTTT. The V and J genes are TRBV7-9 and TRBJ1-5; no reliable D call. Trimming stripped 6 bases from V and 0 bases from J, with 9 bases between. CDR1 is SEHNR and CDR2 is FQNEAQ in the germline V gene (reference sequence). The CDR3 extends over 14 amino acids.

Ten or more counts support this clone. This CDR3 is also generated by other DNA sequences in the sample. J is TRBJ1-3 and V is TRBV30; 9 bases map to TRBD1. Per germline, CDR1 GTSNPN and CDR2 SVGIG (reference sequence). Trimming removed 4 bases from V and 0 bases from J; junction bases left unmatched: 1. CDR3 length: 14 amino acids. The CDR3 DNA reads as TGTGCCTGGACGACAGGGGGCTCTGGAAACACCATATATTTT. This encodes CAWTTGGSGNTIYF.

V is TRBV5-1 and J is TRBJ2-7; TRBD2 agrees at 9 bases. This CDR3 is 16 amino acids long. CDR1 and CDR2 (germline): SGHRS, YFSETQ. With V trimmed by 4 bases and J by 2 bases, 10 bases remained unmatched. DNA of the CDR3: TGCGCCAGCAGCCTGGGAGGAGCGGGGGGCCCCTACGAGCAGTACTTC. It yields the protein CASSLGGAGGPYEQYF.

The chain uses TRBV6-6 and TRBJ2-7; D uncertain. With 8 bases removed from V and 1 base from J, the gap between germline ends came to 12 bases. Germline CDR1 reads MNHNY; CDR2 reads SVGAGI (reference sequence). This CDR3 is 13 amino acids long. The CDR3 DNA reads TGTGCCAGCTGCAACGATCGGTCCTACGAGCAGTACTTC. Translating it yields CASCNDRSYEQYF.

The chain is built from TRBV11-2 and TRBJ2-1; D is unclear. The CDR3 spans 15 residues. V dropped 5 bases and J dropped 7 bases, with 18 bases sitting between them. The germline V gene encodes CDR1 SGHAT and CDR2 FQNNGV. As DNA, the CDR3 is TGTGCCAGCAGCCTCAGTGACTCCTCTACGAATGAGCAGTTCTTC. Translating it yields CASSLSDSSTNEQFF. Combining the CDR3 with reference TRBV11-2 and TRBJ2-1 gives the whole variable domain EAGVAQSPRYKIIEKRQSVAFWCNPISGHATLYWYQQILGQGPKLLIQFQNNGVVDDSQLPKDRFSAERLKGVDSTLKIQPAKLEDSAVYLCASSLSDSSTNEQFFGPGTRLTVL.

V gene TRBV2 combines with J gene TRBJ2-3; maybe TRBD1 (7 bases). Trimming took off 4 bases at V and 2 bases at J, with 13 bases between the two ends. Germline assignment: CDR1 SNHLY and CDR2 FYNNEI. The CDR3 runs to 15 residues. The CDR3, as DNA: TGTGCCAGCAGTGGGGCGGGGACAGACACAGATACGCAGTATTTT. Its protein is CASSGAGTDTDTQYF.

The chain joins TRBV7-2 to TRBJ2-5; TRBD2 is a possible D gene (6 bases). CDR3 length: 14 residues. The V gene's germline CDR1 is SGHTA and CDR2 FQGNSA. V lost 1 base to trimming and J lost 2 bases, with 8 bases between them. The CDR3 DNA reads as TGTGCCAGCAGCTTAGTCCTAGCGCAAGAGACCCAGTACTTC. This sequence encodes CASSLVLAQETQYF.

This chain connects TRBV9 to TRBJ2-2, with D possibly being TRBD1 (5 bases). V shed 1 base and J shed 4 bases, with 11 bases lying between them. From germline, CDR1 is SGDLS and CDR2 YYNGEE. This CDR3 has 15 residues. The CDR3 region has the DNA TGTGCCAGCAGCGTAACACAGGACCGCACCGGGGAGCTGTTTTTT. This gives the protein CASSVTQDRTGELFF.

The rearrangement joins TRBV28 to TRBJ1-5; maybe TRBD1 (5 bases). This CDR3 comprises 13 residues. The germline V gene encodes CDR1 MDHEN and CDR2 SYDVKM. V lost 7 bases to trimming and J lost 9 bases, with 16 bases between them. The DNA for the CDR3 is TGTGCCAGCATCAAAGGGTGGGGCGGGCCCCAGCATTTT. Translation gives CASIKGWGGPQHF.

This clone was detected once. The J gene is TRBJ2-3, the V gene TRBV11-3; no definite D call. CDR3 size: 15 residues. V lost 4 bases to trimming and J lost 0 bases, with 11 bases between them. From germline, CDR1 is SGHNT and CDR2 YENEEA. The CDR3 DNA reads TGTGCCAGCAGCTCAGGTTGGTCGAGCACAGATACGCAGTATTTT. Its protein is CASSSGWSSTDTQYF.

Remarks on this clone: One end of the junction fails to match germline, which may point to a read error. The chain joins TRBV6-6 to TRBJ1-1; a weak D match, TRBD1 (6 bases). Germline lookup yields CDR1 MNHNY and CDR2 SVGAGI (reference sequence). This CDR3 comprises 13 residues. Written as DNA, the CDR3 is TGTGCCAGCAGTCCTTGGCCGGACAGTAAGGTTCCCTTT. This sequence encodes CASSPWPDSKVPF.

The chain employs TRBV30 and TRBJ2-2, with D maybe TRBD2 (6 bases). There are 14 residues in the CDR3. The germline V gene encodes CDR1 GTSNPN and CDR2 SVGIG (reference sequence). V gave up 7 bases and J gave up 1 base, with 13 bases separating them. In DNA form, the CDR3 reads TGTGCCTCCGCCAGGAGGGGGAACACCGGGGAGCTGTTTTTT. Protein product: CASARRGNTGELFF.

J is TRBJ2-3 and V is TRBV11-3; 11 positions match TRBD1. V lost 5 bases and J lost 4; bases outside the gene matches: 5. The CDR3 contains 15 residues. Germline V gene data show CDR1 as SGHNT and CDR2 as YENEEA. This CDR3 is CASSLGQGGSDTQYF. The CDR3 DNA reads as TGTGCCAGCAGCCTGGGACAGGGGGGCTCAGATACGCAGTATTTT.

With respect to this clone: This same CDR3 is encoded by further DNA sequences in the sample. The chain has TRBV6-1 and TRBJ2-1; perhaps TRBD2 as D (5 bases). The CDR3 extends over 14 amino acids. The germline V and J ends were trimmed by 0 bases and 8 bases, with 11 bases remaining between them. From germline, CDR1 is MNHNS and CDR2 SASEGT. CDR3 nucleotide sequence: TGTGCCAGCAGTGAAGCGCTTCGGGGAGATGAGCAGTTCTTC. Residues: CASSEALRGDEQFF.

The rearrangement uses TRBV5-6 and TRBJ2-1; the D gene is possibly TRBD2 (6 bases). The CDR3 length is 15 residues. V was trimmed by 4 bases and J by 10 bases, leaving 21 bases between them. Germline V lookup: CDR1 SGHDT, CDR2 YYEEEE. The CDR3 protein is CASSIRLELRREQFF. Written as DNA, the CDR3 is TGTGCCAGCAGCATAAGACTAGAGCTTCGACGGGAGCAGTTCTTC.

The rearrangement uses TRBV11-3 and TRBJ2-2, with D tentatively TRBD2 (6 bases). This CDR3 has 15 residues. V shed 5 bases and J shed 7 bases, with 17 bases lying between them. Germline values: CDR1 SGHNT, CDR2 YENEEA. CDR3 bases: TGTGCCAGCAGCCCCTCAGGGAGGAGTGGCGGGGAGCTGTTTTTT. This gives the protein CASSPSGRSGGELFF.

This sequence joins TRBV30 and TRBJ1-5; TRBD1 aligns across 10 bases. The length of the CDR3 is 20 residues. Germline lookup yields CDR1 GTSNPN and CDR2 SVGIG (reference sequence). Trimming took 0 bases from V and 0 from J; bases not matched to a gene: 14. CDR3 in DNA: TGTGCCTGGAGTGTAGACAGGGGGCGATCCCGTCCCCTTAGCAATCAGCCCCAGCATTTT. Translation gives CAWSVDRGRSRPLSNQPQHF.

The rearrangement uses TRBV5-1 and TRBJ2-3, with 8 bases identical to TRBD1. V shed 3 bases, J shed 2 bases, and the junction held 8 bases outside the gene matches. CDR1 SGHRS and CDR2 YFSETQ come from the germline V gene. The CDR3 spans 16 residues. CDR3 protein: CASSWRGTGDTDTQYF. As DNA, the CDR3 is TGCGCCAGCAGCTGGCGAGGGACAGGAGACACAGATACGCAGTATTTT.

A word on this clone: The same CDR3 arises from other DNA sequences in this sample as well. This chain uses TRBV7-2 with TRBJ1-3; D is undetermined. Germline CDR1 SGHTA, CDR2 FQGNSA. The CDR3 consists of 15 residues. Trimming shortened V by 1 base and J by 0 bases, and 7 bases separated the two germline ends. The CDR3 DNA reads TGTGCCAGCAGCTTAGGGACTGACTCTGGAAACACCATATATTTT. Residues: CASSLGTDSGNTIYF. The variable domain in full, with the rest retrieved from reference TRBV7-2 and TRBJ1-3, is GAGVSQSPSNKVTEKGKDVELRCDPISGHTALYWYRQSLGQGLEFLIYFQGNSAPDKSGLPSDRFSAERTGGSVSTLTIQRTQQEDSAVYLCASSLGTDSGNTIYFGEGSWLTVV.

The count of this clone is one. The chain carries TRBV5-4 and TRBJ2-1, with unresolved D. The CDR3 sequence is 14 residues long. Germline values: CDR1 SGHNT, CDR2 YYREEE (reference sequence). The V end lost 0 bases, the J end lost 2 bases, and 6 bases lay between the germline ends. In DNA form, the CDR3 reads TGTGCCAGCAGCTTGGTAGACACCTACAATGAGCAGTTCTTC. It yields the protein CASSLVDTYNEQFF.

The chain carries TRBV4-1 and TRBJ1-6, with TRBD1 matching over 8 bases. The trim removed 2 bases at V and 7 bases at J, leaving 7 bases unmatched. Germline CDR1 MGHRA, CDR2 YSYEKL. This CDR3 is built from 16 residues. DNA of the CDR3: TGCGCCAGCAGCCAACCTCAGGGGGCCTTAAATTCACCCCTCCACTTT. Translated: CASSQPQGALNSPLHF.